This T cell receptor (beta chain) was retrieved from a study of blood T cell repertoires in COVID-19. Per the original methods: Nucleated cell counts were estimated from reference gene primer amplification. TCRdb's table, derived via immunoSEQ multiplex PCR, lists solely in-frame clones and lacks some. V and J calls and clone size are copied from that table; D and trimming were computed from the DNA. The sample holds 150,000 to 200,000 clones; about 80% are singletons and the top ten take around 15%. Sequenced: peripheral blood. This TCR was recovered from a man aged 25-45 years with active or convalescent COVID-19.

CDR3 DNA: TGTGCCAGCAGTTCCCGGTCTAGACAGGGGAACACTGAAGCTTTCTTT. It encodes CASSSRSRQGNTEAFF. The chain recombines TRBV6-2 or TRBV6-3 with TRBJ1-1; 7 nucleotides agree with TRBD1. The V gene's germline CDR1 is MNHEY and CDR2 SVGEGT. Trimming at V came to 4 bases and at J to 1 base, leaving 9 bases not matched to a gene. This CDR3 contains 16 residues.